These 25 T cell receptor beta chains were all obtained from the same sample, sequenced in a study of human T cells and chemical hapten exposure. Regarding time point: patch test 1, 2 weeks after DPC sensitization. Treatment indicated: therapeutic diphenylcyclopropenone sensitization with weekly scalp DPC. Using its own MiXCR run on the RACE reads, TCRdb lists one record per CDR3 protein. Of about 69,000 distinct CDR3 sequences listed, 25% to 40% are singletons. The material sequenced was whole blood, taken in connection with sensitization to the hapten diphenylcyclopropenone (DPC). These receptors were collected from a man aged 35-49 years with alopecia areata. Some clones in this sample may be carry-over from other donors' samples.

This clonotype occurred a few times. The chain couples TRBV9 to TRBJ2-7; TRBD2 agrees at 11 bases. Germline CDR1 SGDLS, CDR2 YYNGEE. V was pared by 0 bases and J by 4 bases, with 6 bases of the junction left unmatched. The CDR3 spans 16 residues. The CDR3 coding sequence is TGTGCCAGCAGCGTAGAAACTAGCGGGAGTAGGTACGAGCAGTACTTC. It is translated as CASSVETSGSRYEQYF.

This clonotype was observed a handful of times. The genes are TRBV2 and TRBJ1-1, with D possibly being TRBD1 (5 bases). The CDR3 contains 13 residues. V shed 9 bases and J shed 6 bases, with 17 bases lying between them. Per germline, CDR1 SNHLY and CDR2 FYNNEI. DNA of the CDR3: TGTGCCAGTTCCCGGGGGGGAGGATCTGAAGCTTTCTTT. Residues: CASSRGGGSEAFF.

CDR3 bases: TGCAGTGCCAACCCGGGGGGCGCAACTAATGAAAAACTGTTTTTT. Its translation is CSANPGGATNEKLFF. The gene calls are TRBV20-1 and TRBJ1-4, with D possibly TRBD1 on 6 matching bases. The CDR3 totals 15 residues. The ends were cut back, 6 bases at V and 0 bases at J, with 14 bases in the middle. Germline V lookup: CDR1 DFQATT, CDR2 SNEGSKA (reference sequence).

This clonotype has more than one count but fewer than ten. The J gene is TRBJ2-7, the V gene TRBV3-1, with 8 bases that match TRBD2. CDR3 length equals 15 residues. Germline trimming cut 0 bases from V and 3 bases from J; bases unmatched to any gene: 4. Looked up from germline, CDR1 is LGHDT and CDR2 is YNNKEL (reference sequence). The CDR3 reads CASSQDGGRYYEQYF. The CDR3 DNA follows: TGTGCCAGCAGCCAAGACGGCGGGAGGTACTACGAGCAGTACTTC.

By sample fraction, this clonotype is medium-sized. The chain carries TRBV6-2 or TRBV6-3 and TRBJ1-5, with a tentative D call TRBD1 (5 bases). Trimming shortened V by 2 bases and J by 0 bases, and 11 bases separated the two germline ends. Per the germline V gene, CDR1 is MNHEY and CDR2 is SVGEGT. This CDR3 contains 16 residues. The CDR3 loop is CASSYGYQGSNQPQHF. DNA for the CDR3: TGTGCCAGCAGTTACGGTTACCAGGGTAGCAATCAGCCCCAGCATTTT.

Only a few counts were recorded for this clonotype. This rearrangement joins TRBV16 to TRBJ1-5, with D maybe TRBD1 (6 bases). The germline V gene encodes CDR1 KGHSY and CDR2 FQNENV. V was shortened by 4 bases and J by 6 bases, with 16 bases between the two germline ends. The CDR3 sequence is 15 residues long. The DNA for the CDR3 is TGTGCCAGCAGCCCCGGCCTGGGGGGCGGTCAGCCCCAGCATTTT. This codes for CASSPGLGGGQPQHF.

This clonotype was picked up a small number of times. V is TRBV3-1 and J is TRBJ2-3; a possible D gene is TRBD2 (6 bases). The CDR3 contains 15 residues. Trimming stripped 1 base from V and 0 bases from J, with 8 bases between. Germline values: CDR1 LGHDT, CDR2 YNNKEL (reference sequence). The CDR3 nucleotides read TGTGCCAGCAGCCAAGGAGGGAGGAGCACAGATACGCAGTATTTT. This translates into CASSQGGRSTDTQYF.

This clonotype was counted a few times. The J gene is TRBJ2-4, the V gene TRBV9, with D perhaps matching TRBD1 or TRBD2 (5 bases each). Trimming stripped 4 bases from V and 0 bases from J, with 17 bases between. In germline, CDR1 is SGDLS, CDR2 YYNGEE. This CDR3 region has 17 residues. The CDR3 nucleotides read TGTGCCAGCAGCAAAGGGGTCGGGGACCTAGCCAAAAACATTCAGTACTTC. It specifies CASSKGVGDLAKNIQYF.

The chain uses TRBV20-1 and TRBJ2-7; D remains unclear. Trimming removed 2 bases from V and 7 bases from J, with 12 bases in between. This CDR3 has 12 residues. Germline V CDR1 and CDR2: DFQATT, SNEGSKA (reference sequence). The CDR3 DNA is TGCAGTGCTAGACGCCAGGCCTGGGAGCAGTACTTC. Protein product: CSARRQAWEQYF.

The CDR3 coding sequence is TGCAGTGCTAGCCTACGTTTCCTAGCGATCACAGATACGCAGTATTTT. Its translation: CSASLRFLAITDTQYF. The gene calls are TRBV20-1 and TRBJ2-3; a weak D match, TRBD2 (6 bases). V lost 3 bases and J 2 bases, leaving 18 bases between the germline ends. Germline lookup yields CDR1 DFQATT and CDR2 SNEGSKA (reference sequence). The CDR3 extends over 16 amino acids.

The chain has TRBV10-3 and TRBJ2-7; TRBD1 agrees at 8 bases. CDR3 length: 13 amino acids. Trimming took 3 bases from V and 7 from J; bases not matched to a gene: 5. Germline V CDR1 and CDR2: ENHRY, SYGVKD. CDR3 residues: CAISDQGADEQYF. The CDR3 nucleotides are TGTGCCATCAGTGACCAGGGGGCGGATGAGCAGTACTTC.

This chain uses TRBV5-4 with TRBJ2-3; the match to TRBD2 covers 12 bases. The V and J ends lost 0 bases and 0 bases, in that order; junction bases with no gene match: 2. This CDR3 region has 17 residues. From germline, CDR1 is SGHNT and CDR2 YYREEE (reference sequence). CDR3 region: CASSLGGLAGSTDTQYF. In nucleotides, the CDR3 is TGTGCCAGCAGCTTGGGGGGACTAGCGGGCAGCACAGATACGCAGTATTTT.

This clonotype was picked up a small number of times. The chain uses TRBV12-3 or TRBV12-4 and TRBJ2-7; D gene ambiguous. The V end was cut by 3 bases, the J end by 2 bases, with 8 bases between. CDR3 length: 13 residues. CDR3 protein: CASSLYTAYEQYF. The CDR3 coding sequence is TGTGCCAGCAGTTTGTACACCGCCTACGAGCAGTACTTC.

V gene TRBV9 combines with J gene TRBJ2-7, with D tentatively TRBD1 or TRBD2 (5 bases each). In germline, CDR1 is SGDLS, CDR2 YYNGEE. The CDR3 is 15 amino acids. Deletions cut 4 bases from V and 3 bases from J, with 17 bases between. CDR3 in amino acids: CASSREVGGFYEQYF. The CDR3 DNA reads TGTGCCAGCAGCCGAGAGGTTGGGGGATTCTACGAGCAGTACTTC.

There are a few counts of this clonotype. The rearrangement joins TRBV12-3 or TRBV12-4 to TRBJ2-4, with TRBD1 matching over 8 bases. Trimming took 5 bases from V and 2 from J; bases not matched to a gene: 8. The CDR3 runs 16 residues. The CDR3 loop reads CASSPQGAVTKNIQYF. The CDR3 DNA reads as TGTGCCAGCAGTCCCCAGGGGGCAGTGACCAAAAACATTCAGTACTTC.

This chain links TRBV12-3 or TRBV12-4 with TRBJ2-3, with 9 bases that match TRBD1. CDR3 size: 14 residues. V was pared by 6 bases and J by 6 bases, with 7 bases of the junction left unmatched. The chain's CDR3 is CASSTGQGKDTQYF. For the CDR3, the DNA is TGTGCCAGCAGCACTGGACAGGGGAAGGATACGCAGTATTTT.

In this sample, this clonotype turned up a few times. The chain links TRBV28 to TRBJ2-3, with D possibly TRBD2 on 7 matching bases. CDR1 and CDR2 (germline): MDHEN, SYDVKM. The ends were cut back, 4 bases at V and 2 bases at J, with 13 bases in the middle. This CDR3 is built from 15 residues. The CDR3 loop reads CASSSGQRDTDTQYF. CDR3 bases: TGTGCCAGCAGTTCCGGACAGCGGGACACAGATACGCAGTATTTT.

This clonotype was observed a few times. V usage is TRBV2 and J usage is TRBJ2-6, with D possibly called TRBD1 or TRBD2 (5 bases each). Germline CDR1 is SNHLY and CDR2 is FYNNEI. V lost 9 bases to trimming and J lost 0 bases, with 24 bases between them. CDR3 length: 19 residues. The CDR3 loop reads CASRKFYGTDVSGANVLTF. CDR3 DNA sequence: TGTGCCAGTCGGAAATTCTATGGGACCGACGTCTCTGGGGCCAACGTCCTGACTTTC.

The chain uses TRBV18 and TRBJ2-5; no clear D. This CDR3 spans 14 amino acids. CDR1 and CDR2 from the germline V gene are KGHSH and LQKENI. V lost 4 bases to trimming and J lost 4 bases, with 13 bases between them. The CDR3 spells CASSRKAWGETQYF. The CDR3 DNA sequence: TGTGCCAGCTCACGAAAAGCCTGGGGAGAGACCCAGTACTTC.

The chain uses TRBV2 and TRBJ1-4, with 10 nucleotides matching TRBD1. Trimming took 10 bases from V and 3 from J; bases not matched to a gene: 8. The length of the CDR3 is 15 residues. Germline CDR1 reads SNHLY; CDR2 reads FYNNEI. CDR3 amino acids: CATTGTGAANEKLFF. The CDR3 DNA follows: TGTGCCACCACCGGGACAGGGGCGGCTAATGAAAAACTGTTTTTT.

This clonotype was counted a few times. The V and J genes are TRBV4-1 and TRBJ2-3; D uncertain. Germline CDR1 is MGHRA and CDR2 is YSYEKL. Trimming cost V 1 base and J 3 bases, with 8 bases left between them. The CDR3 has 14 amino acids. The CDR3 is CASSQGQMTDTQYF. The CDR3 DNA reads as TGCGCCAGCAGCCAAGGGCAGATGACAGATACGCAGTATTTT.

This clonotype was found once. The chain carries TRBV27 and TRBJ2-7, with 8 bases matching TRBD1. Germline V gene sequence: CDR1 MNHEY, CDR2 SMNVEV (reference sequence). After removal of 5 bases from V and 5 bases from J, the junction contained 5 bases not matched to a gene. CDR3 length: 13 residues. CDR3 region: CASSIRTGHEQYF. The CDR3 DNA is TGTGCCAGCAGTATAAGGACAGGGCACGAGCAGTACTTC.

The chain couples TRBV20-1 to TRBJ1-5; the match to TRBD1 covers 9 bases. CDR1 and CDR2 from the germline V gene are DFQATT and SNEGSKA (reference sequence). The CDR3 length is 16 residues. The ends lost 3 bases at V and 2 bases at J; junction bases unmatched: 8. The CDR3 loop reads CSARNNRGLGNQPQHF. The CDR3 nucleotides are TGCAGTGCTAGGAATAACAGGGGGCTCGGCAATCAGCCCCAGCATTTT.

Only a few counts were recorded for this clonotype. J is TRBJ2-3 and V is TRBV12-3 or TRBV12-4, with unresolved D. Trimming stripped 1 base from V and 7 bases from J, with 9 bases between. The CDR3 is 13 residues long. CDR3 DNA: TGTGCCAGCAGTTTAGGCAAAATTCATACGCAGTATTTT. It encodes CASSLGKIHTQYF.

This clonotype occurred a few times. The V gene is TRBV28, the J gene TRBJ2-1; no definite D call. The CDR3 is 12 amino acids. Trimming removed 1 base at V and 9 bases at J, with 7 bases between. Germline V gene data show CDR1 as MDHEN and CDR2 as SYDVKM. The CDR3 protein is CASSLFWGEQFF. CDR3 sequence (DNA): TGTGCCAGCAGTTTATTCTGGGGTGAGCAGTTCTTC.